This T cell receptor (beta chain) came from a study of regulatory T cells in long-lasting Graves disease. Library construction for TCR beta used iRepertoire HTBI primers and Arm-PCR of CDR3 regions. Using its own MiXCR run on the multiplex PCR reads, TCRdb lists one record per CDR3 protein. The sample shows around 500,000 distinct CDR3 sequences, 12% of them seen only once. This CDR3 has 16 residues. V was pared by 5 bases and J by 3 bases, with 17 bases between. The V gene's germline CDR1 is SGHNT and CDR2 YENEEA. This clonotype was observed at least ten times. Time point denoted: newly diagnosed GD, antithyroid drugs for less than 3 months. PBMC RNA served as the TCR library source. These same records also appear under a second study, on T cells in Graves' hyperthyroidism and ophthalmopathy.

V usage is TRBV11-3 and J usage is TRBJ2-1, with unresolved D. Sequenced material: peripheral blood mononuclear cells (PBMCs), taken at new diagnosis, from a patient treated with antithyroid drugs. The clonotype comes from a woman aged 30 to 39 with Graves disease. The CDR3 is CASSPGSRVSYNEQFF. In DNA, the CDR3 is TGTGCCAGCAGCCCCGGAAGCCGGGTAAGCTACAATGAGCAGTTCTTC.